Below are 5 T cell receptor beta chains sequenced from a single sample in a study of T cells in Graves' hyperthyroidism and ophthalmopathy. Amplified TCR beta CDR3 regions derived from RNA transcripts. During a first-round RT-PCR of the TCR CDR3, the HTBI primer set was used. TCRdb itself ran the multiplex PCR reads through MiXCR, one entry per CDR3 protein. The repertoire includes approximately 400,000 distinct CDR3 sequences, 15% to 19% of them detected once, and 14% sits in the top ten. Material: blood. These receptors all stem from a woman between 18 and 29 years old with Graves' hyperthyroidism.

In this sample, this clonotype turned up many times. V and J are TRBV12-3 or TRBV12-4 and TRBJ1-2, with TRBD1 as a possible D gene (5 bases). CDR3 length equals 15 residues. Trimming took off 6 bases at V and 2 bases at J, with 16 bases between the two ends. The CDR3 nucleotides read TGTGCCAGCAGCCCCATGGGGCAGGAGAACTATGGCTACACCTTC. Translated, it gives CASSPMGQENYGYTF.

The genes are TRBV4-1 and TRBJ2-7, with D possibly TRBD2 on 5 matching bases. Trimming left V 0 bases short and J 5 bases short, with 8 bases between. The CDR3 spans 13 residues. Germline-derived CDR1 and CDR2 are MGHRA and YSYEKL. This CDR3 reads CASSQEYGNEQYF. The CDR3 nucleotides read TGCGCCAGCAGCCAAGAGTACGGGAACGAGCAGTACTTC.

V is TRBV5-8 and J is TRBJ2-1; 9 bases map to TRBD1. The CDR3 consists of 15 residues. With 6 bases clipped from V and 8 bases from J, the junction kept 12 bases outside the gene matches. Germline-derived CDR1 and CDR2 are SGHTS and YDEGEE. For the CDR3, the DNA is TGTGCCAGCACCACGACAGGGGGGCGGGTCGATGAGCAGTTCTTC. Protein: CASTTTGGRVDEQFF.

V usage is TRBV9 and J usage is TRBJ2-1; D possibly corresponds to TRBD2 (7 bases). This CDR3 region has 12 residues. The germline V gene has CDR1 SGDLS and CDR2 YYNGEE. V dropped 5 bases and J dropped 13 bases, with 16 bases sitting between them. CDR3 loop: CASSGGAGDQFF. The CDR3 DNA sequence: TGTGCCAGCAGTGGGGGGGCTGGAGATCAGTTCTTC.

The chain links TRBV4-2 to TRBJ1-4; D is unresolved. The germline V gene encodes CDR1 LGHNA and CDR2 YNFKEQ. Trimming took off 1 base at V and 4 bases at J, with 13 bases between the two ends. The CDR3 totals 16 residues. The CDR3 spells CASSQGARSGNEKLFF. CDR3 nucleotide sequence: TGTGCCAGCAGCCAAGGGGCCCGGAGCGGTAATGAAAAACTGTTTTTT.